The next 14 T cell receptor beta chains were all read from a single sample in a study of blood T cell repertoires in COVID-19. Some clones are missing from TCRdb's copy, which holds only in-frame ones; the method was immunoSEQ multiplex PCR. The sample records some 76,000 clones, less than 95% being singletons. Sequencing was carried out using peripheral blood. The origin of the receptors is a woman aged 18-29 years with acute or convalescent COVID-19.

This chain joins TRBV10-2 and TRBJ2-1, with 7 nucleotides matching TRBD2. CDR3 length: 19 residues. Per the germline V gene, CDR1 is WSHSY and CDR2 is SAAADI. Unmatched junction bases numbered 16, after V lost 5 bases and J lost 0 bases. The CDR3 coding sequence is TGCGCCAGCAGTAAAACCCTTTCTTTCGGCGGGAGCTCCTACAATGAGCAGTTCTTC. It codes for CASSKTLSFGGSSYNEQFF.

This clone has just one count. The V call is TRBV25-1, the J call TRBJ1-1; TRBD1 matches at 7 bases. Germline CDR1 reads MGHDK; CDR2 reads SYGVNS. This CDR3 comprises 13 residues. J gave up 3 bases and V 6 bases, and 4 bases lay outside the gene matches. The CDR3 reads CASRGQLDTEAFF. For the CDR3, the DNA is TGTGCCAGCAGGGGACAGCTAGACACTGAAGCTTTCTTT.

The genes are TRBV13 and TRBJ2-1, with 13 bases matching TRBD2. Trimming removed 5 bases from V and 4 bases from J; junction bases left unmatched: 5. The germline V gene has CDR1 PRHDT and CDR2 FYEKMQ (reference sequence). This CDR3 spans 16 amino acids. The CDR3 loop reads CASSGRTSGGYNEQFF. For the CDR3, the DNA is TGTGCCAGCAGCGGGAGGACTAGCGGGGGATACAATGAGCAGTTCTTC.

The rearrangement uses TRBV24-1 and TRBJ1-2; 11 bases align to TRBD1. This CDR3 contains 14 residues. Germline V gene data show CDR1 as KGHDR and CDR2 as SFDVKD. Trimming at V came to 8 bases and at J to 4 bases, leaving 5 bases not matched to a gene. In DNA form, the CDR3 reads TGTGCCACCAAAGAGGGACAGGGGGGCTATGGCTACACCTTC. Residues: CATKEGQGGYGYTF.

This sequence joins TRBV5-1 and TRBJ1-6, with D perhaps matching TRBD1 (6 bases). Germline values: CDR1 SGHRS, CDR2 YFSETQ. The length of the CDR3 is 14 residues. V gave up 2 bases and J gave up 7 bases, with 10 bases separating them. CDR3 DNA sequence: TGCGCCAGCAGCTTCGACAGGACGAATTCACCCCTCCACTTT. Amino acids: CASSFDRTNSPLHF. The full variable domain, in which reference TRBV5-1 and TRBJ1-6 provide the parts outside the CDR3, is KAGVTQTPRYLIKTRGQQVTLSCSPISGHRSVSWYQQTPGQGLQFLFEYFSETQRNKGNFPGRFSGRQFSNSRSEMNVSTLELGDSALYLCASSFDRTNSPLHFGNGTRLTVT.

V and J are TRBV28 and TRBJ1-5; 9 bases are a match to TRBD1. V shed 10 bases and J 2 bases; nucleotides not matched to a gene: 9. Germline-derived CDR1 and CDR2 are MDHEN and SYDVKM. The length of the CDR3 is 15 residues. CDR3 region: CATSLGDRGNQPQHF. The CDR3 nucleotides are TGTGCCACCTCCCTCGGGGACAGGGGCAATCAGCCCCAGCATTTT. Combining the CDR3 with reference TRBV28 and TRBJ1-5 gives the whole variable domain DVKVTQSSRYLVKRTGEKVFLECVQDMDHENMFWYRQDPGLGLRLIYFSYDVKMKEKGDIPEGYSVSREKKERFSLILESASTNQTSMYLCATSLGDRGNQPQHFGDGTRLSIL.

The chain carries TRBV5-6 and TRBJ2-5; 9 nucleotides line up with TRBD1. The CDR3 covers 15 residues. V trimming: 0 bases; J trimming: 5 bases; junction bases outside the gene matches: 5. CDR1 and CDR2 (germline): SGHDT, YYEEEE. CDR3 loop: CASSLDRGRRETQYF. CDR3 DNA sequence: TGTGCCAGCAGCTTGGACAGGGGGCGCAGGGAGACCCAGTACTTC.

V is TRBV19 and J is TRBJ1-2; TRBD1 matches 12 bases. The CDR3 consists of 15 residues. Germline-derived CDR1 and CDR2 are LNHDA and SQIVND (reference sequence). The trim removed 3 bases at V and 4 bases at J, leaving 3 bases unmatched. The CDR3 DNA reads TGTGCCAGTAGTATGGGGACAGGGGGCTTCTATGGCTACACCTTC. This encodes CASSMGTGGFYGYTF.

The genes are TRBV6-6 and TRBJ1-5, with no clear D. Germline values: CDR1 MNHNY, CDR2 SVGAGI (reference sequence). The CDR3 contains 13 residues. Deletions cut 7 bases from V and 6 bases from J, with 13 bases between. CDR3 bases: TGTGCCAGCACCTCCCGGGAAGGTCAGCCCCAGCATTTT. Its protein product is CASTSREGQPQHF.

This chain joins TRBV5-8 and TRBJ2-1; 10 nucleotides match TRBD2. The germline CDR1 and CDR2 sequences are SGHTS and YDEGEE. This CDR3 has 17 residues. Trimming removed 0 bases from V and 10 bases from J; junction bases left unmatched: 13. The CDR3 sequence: CASSLGTRLAGVGEQFF. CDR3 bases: TGTGCCAGCAGCTTGGGAACCCGGCTAGCGGGAGTCGGGGAGCAGTTCTTC.

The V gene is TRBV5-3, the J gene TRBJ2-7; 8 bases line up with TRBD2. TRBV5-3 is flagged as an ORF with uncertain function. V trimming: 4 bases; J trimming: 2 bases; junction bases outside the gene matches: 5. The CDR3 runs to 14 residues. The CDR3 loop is CARSGGLATYEQYF. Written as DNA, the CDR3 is TGTGCCAGAAGCGGAGGACTAGCAACCTACGAGCAGTACTTC.

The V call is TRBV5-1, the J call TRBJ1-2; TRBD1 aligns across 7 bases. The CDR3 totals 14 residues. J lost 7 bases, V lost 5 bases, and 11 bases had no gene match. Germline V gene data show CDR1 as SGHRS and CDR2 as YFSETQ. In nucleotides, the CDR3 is TGCGCCAGCAGGCTCACAGGGGCGATTAGTGGCTACACCTTC. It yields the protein CASRLTGAISGYTF.

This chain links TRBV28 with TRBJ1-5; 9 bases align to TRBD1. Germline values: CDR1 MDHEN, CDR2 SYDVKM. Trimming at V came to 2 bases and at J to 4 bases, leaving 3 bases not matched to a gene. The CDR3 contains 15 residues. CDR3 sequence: CASSLPGQGNQPQHF. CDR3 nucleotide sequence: TGTGCCAGCAGTTTACCGGGACAGGGAAATCAGCCCCAGCATTTT. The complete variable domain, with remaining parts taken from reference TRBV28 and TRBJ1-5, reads DVKVTQSSRYLVKRTGEKVFLECVQDMDHENMFWYRQDPGLGLRLIYFSYDVKMKEKGDIPEGYSVSREKKERFSLILESASTNQTSMYLCASSLPGQGNQPQHFGDGTRLSIL.

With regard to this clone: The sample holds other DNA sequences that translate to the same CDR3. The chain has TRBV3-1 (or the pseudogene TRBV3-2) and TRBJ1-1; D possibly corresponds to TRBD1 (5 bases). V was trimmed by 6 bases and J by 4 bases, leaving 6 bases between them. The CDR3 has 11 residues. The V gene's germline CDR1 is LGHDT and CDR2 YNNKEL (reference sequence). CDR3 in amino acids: CASRGGTEAFF. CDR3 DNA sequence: TGTGCCAGCAGGGGGGGCACTGAAGCTTTCTTT.